The rows below give T cell receptor beta chains drawn from one sample of a study of early T cells in non-severe SARS-CoV-2 infection. TCRdb redid the calling of the 5' RACE reads with MiXCR, one entry per CDR3 protein. The repertoire holds some 38,000 distinct CDR3 sequences, over 3.5% seen once, with roughly 17% in the top ten. The sample taken for sequencing was whole blood. These receptor sequences come from an adult who was a healthcare worker with PCR-confirmed SARS-CoV-2 infection or an uninfected control (not recorded which). Both conserved end residues are part of each CDR3. D genes are given only for firm matches. The size field is filled for only some rows; it gives once, few, many or a size class.

v_call: TRBV10-2
d_call: -
j_call: TRBJ2-3
clone_size: many
cdr3_aa: CASSLALADTQYF
cdr3_nt: TGCGCCAGCAGCCTAGCTCTCGCAGATACGCAGTATTTT

v_call: TRBV20-1
d_call: TRBD2
j_call: TRBJ2-3
clone_size: many
cdr3_aa: CSILTSGGATDTQYF
cdr3_nt: TGCAGCATCCTGACTAGCGGGGGGGCCACAGATACGCAGTATTTT

v_call: TRBV5-4
d_call: -
j_call: TRBJ2-1
clone_size: many
cdr3_aa: CASSLVGANEQFF
cdr3_nt: TGTGCCAGCAGCTTGGTGGGGGCCAATGAGCAGTTCTTC

v_call: TRBV5-5
d_call: -
j_call: TRBJ2-3
clone_size: many
cdr3_aa: CASSPGLLQYF
cdr3_nt: TGTGCCAGCAGCCCTGGACTTTTGCAGTATTTT

v_call: TRBV12-5
d_call: TRBD1
j_call: TRBJ2-7
clone_size: many
cdr3_aa: CASGGTGDPYEQYF
cdr3_nt: TGTGCTAGTGGGGGGACAGGGGACCCCTACGAGCAGTACTTC

v_call: TRBV27
d_call: -
j_call: TRBJ2-7
clone_size: many
cdr3_aa: CASSLKGGEQYF
cdr3_nt: TGTGCCAGCAGTTTAAAGGGGGGCGAGCAGTACTTC

v_call: TRBV16
d_call: -
j_call: TRBJ1-2
clone_size: many
cdr3_aa: CASSQFNSQGYTF
cdr3_nt: TGTGCCAGCAGCCAATTTAACAGTCAAGGCTACACCTTC

v_call: TRBV3-1
d_call: TRBD2
j_call: TRBJ2-3
clone_size: -
cdr3_aa: CASSQEENGGATDTQYF
cdr3_nt: TGTGCCAGCAGCCAAGAAGAAAACGGGGGGGCCACAGATACGCAGTATTTT

v_call: TRBV5-1
d_call: -
j_call: TRBJ2-5
clone_size: -
cdr3_aa: CASSPTRRETQYF
cdr3_nt: TGCGCCAGCAGCCCGACTAGACGCGAGACCCAGTACTTC

v_call: TRBV5-1
d_call: -
j_call: TRBJ2-1
clone_size: many
cdr3_aa: CASSLQVGGFNNEQFF
cdr3_nt: TGCGCCAGCAGCCTGCAGGTCGGGGGATTTAACAATGAGCAGTTCTTC

v_call: TRBV20-1
d_call: TRBD2
j_call: TRBJ2-3
clone_size: many
cdr3_aa: CSAPSGSSTDTQYF
cdr3_nt: TGCAGTGCCCCTAGCGGTTCTAGCACAGATACGCAGTATTTT

v_call: TRBV15
d_call: TRBD1
j_call: TRBJ1-1
clone_size: many
cdr3_aa: CATSGEGGQVPNTEAFF
cdr3_nt: TGTGCCACCTCTGGAGAGGGGGGACAGGTCCCGAACACTGAAGCTTTCTTT

v_call: TRBV27
d_call: TRBD2
j_call: TRBJ2-1
clone_size: many
cdr3_aa: CASRLAGGSSYNEQFF
cdr3_nt: TGTGCCAGCAGACTAGCGGGGGGGAGCTCCTACAATGAGCAGTTCTTC

v_call: TRBV28
d_call: TRBD2
j_call: TRBJ2-2
clone_size: many
cdr3_aa: CASSGSGGAGELFF
cdr3_nt: TGTGCCAGCAGTGGTAGCGGGGGTGCCGGGGAGCTGTTTTTT

v_call: TRBV9
d_call: -
j_call: TRBJ1-3
clone_size: many
cdr3_aa: CASTRGGSGNTIYF
cdr3_nt: TGTGCCAGCACGAGAGGGGGCTCTGGAAACACCATATATTTT

v_call: TRBV12-3/TRBV12-4
d_call: -
j_call: TRBJ2-6
clone_size: many
cdr3_aa: CASTFILSGANVLTF
cdr3_nt: TGTGCCAGCACCTTTATCCTCTCTGGGGCCAACGTCCTGACTTTC

v_call: TRBV19
d_call: -
j_call: TRBJ1-2
clone_size: few
cdr3_aa: CASTPPERKTYGYTF
cdr3_nt: TGTGCCAGTACTCCCCCTGAAAGAAAAACGTATGGCTACACCTTC

v_call: TRBV20-1
d_call: -
j_call: TRBJ2-3
clone_size: -
cdr3_aa: CSARDQGAGTDTQYF
cdr3_nt: TGCAGTGCTAGAGATCAAGGGGCCGGCACAGATACGCAGTATTTT

v_call: TRBV20-1
d_call: -
j_call: TRBJ1-2
clone_size: many
cdr3_aa: CSAGEGLSYTF
cdr3_nt: TGCAGTGCTGGCGAGGGCCTGTCCTACACCTTC

v_call: TRBV5-1
d_call: TRBD2
j_call: TRBJ2-5
clone_size: -
cdr3_aa: CASSLAREGPETQYF
cdr3_nt: TGCGCCAGCAGCTTGGCCCGGGAGGGGCCGGAGACCCAGTACTTC

v_call: TRBV20-1
d_call: TRBD1
j_call: TRBJ2-1
clone_size: many
cdr3_aa: CSADGTGFGSEQFF
cdr3_nt: TGCAGTGCTGACGGGACAGGGTTTGGGAGTGAGCAGTTCTTC

v_call: TRBV30
d_call: -
j_call: TRBJ1-1
clone_size: -
cdr3_aa: CAWSERFFTEAFF
cdr3_nt: TGTGCCTGGAGTGAACGGTTTTTCACTGAAGCTTTCTTT

v_call: TRBV7-6
d_call: -
j_call: TRBJ1-1
clone_size: many
cdr3_aa: CASSSYRNTEAFF
cdr3_nt: TGTGCCAGCAGCTCGTACAGGAACACTGAAGCTTTCTTT

v_call: TRBV6-1
d_call: TRBD1
j_call: TRBJ2-7
clone_size: many
cdr3_aa: CASSDIGTGLNEQYF
cdr3_nt: TGTGCCAGCAGTGATATCGGGACAGGGTTGAACGAGCAGTACTTC

v_call: TRBV30
d_call: -
j_call: TRBJ1-3
clone_size: many
cdr3_aa: CAWSGGADHSGNTIYF
cdr3_nt: TGTGCCTGGAGTGGCGGGGCAGACCACTCTGGAAACACCATATATTTT

v_call: TRBV7-3
d_call: -
j_call: TRBJ2-7
clone_size: many
cdr3_aa: CASSASLGGEQYF
cdr3_nt: TGTGCCAGCAGCGCCTCACTAGGGGGGGAGCAGTACTTC

v_call: TRBV6-6
d_call: -
j_call: TRBJ1-1
clone_size: few
cdr3_aa: CASSYHGATEAFF
cdr3_nt: TGTGCCAGCAGTTACCATGGCGCCACTGAAGCTTTCTTT

v_call: TRBV5-1
d_call: TRBD1
j_call: TRBJ1-1
clone_size: -
cdr3_aa: CASSLTGTGGTEAFF
cdr3_nt: TGCGCCAGCAGCTTGACCGGGACAGGGGGCACTGAAGCTTTCTTT

v_call: TRBV30
d_call: -
j_call: TRBJ1-2
clone_size: many
cdr3_aa: CAWFRDAGTGYTF
cdr3_nt: TGTGCCTGGTTTAGGGACGCTGGCACGGGCTACACCTTC

v_call: TRBV10-3
d_call: -
j_call: TRBJ2-5
clone_size: -
cdr3_aa: CAISELVKAETQYF
cdr3_nt: TGTGCCATCAGTGAGTTGGTAAAGGCAGAGACCCAGTACTTC

v_call: TRBV21-1
d_call: -
j_call: TRBJ2-7
clone_size: many
cdr3_aa: CASSFSPGTGFYEQYF
cdr3_nt: TGTGCCAGCAGCTTCTCCCCTGGGACAGGGTTCTACGAGCAGTACTTC

v_call: TRBV7-9
d_call: -
j_call: TRBJ1-1
clone_size: many
cdr3_aa: CASSFPPVGGTEAFF
cdr3_nt: TGTGCCAGCAGCTTCCCCCCGGTGGGGGGCACTGAAGCTTTCTTT

v_call: TRBV5-1
d_call: -
j_call: TRBJ1-1
clone_size: many
cdr3_aa: CASSLGTRNTEAFF
cdr3_nt: TGCGCCAGCAGCTTGGGGACGAGGAACACTGAAGCTTTCTTT

v_call: TRBV14
d_call: -
j_call: TRBJ1-1
clone_size: many
cdr3_aa: CASSQDPPSRAEAFF
cdr3_nt: TGTGCCAGCAGCCAAGACCCCCCGTCCAGGGCAGAAGCTTTCTTT

v_call: TRBV14
d_call: TRBD2
j_call: TRBJ2-3
clone_size: many
cdr3_aa: CASSQAGILAGFTDTQYF
cdr3_nt: TGTGCCAGCAGCCAAGCGGGGATTCTAGCGGGGTTTACAGATACGCAGTATTTT

v_call: TRBV24-1
d_call: -
j_call: TRBJ2-3
clone_size: many
cdr3_aa: CATSAGLYSDTQYF
cdr3_nt: TGTGCCACCAGTGCTGGGTTATACTCAGATACGCAGTATTTT

v_call: TRBV18
d_call: TRBD2
j_call: TRBJ2-2
clone_size: few
cdr3_aa: CASSPPLRGLIGELFF
cdr3_nt: TGTGCCAGCTCACCACCGTTGCGGGGGTTGATCGGGGAGCTGTTTTTT

v_call: TRBV29-1
d_call: -
j_call: TRBJ1-1
clone_size: many
cdr3_aa: CSTRTGGTEAFF
cdr3_nt: TGCAGCACGAGAACGGGAGGGACCGAAGCTTTCTTT

v_call: TRBV27
d_call: -
j_call: TRBJ1-6
clone_size: many
cdr3_aa: CASSLRGPDASYNSPLHF
cdr3_nt: TGTGCCAGCAGTTTACGAGGGCCTGACGCCTCTTATAATTCACCCCTCCACTTT

v_call: TRBV5-1
d_call: -
j_call: TRBJ1-3
clone_size: -
cdr3_aa: CASSLGGSAGNTIYF
cdr3_nt: TGCGCCAGCAGCTTGGGGGGCAGCGCTGGAAACACCATATATTTT

v_call: TRBV7-6
d_call: -
j_call: TRBJ1-5
clone_size: many
cdr3_aa: CASSSSATLGSNQPQHF
cdr3_nt: TGTGCCAGCAGCTCCTCAGCGACTCTGGGTAGCAATCAGCCCCAGCATTTT

v_call: TRBV30
d_call: TRBD2
j_call: TRBJ2-1
clone_size: few
cdr3_aa: CALRRGGAGSYEQFF
cdr3_nt: TGTGCCCTTCGGCGCGGGGGGGCAGGGAGCTATGAGCAGTTCTTC

v_call: TRBV20-1
d_call: TRBD2
j_call: TRBJ2-2
clone_size: many
cdr3_aa: CSARGELAGNTGELFF
cdr3_nt: TGCAGTGCTAGAGGGGAACTAGCGGGGAACACCGGGGAGCTGTTTTTT

v_call: TRBV7-9
d_call: -
j_call: TRBJ2-1
clone_size: few
cdr3_aa: CASRILGRGNEQFF
cdr3_nt: TGTGCCAGCCGTATCCTGGGGAGGGGGAATGAGCAGTTCTTC

v_call: TRBV10-1
d_call: -
j_call: TRBJ1-2
clone_size: few
cdr3_aa: CASSVDRSYGYTF
cdr3_nt: TGCGCCAGCAGCGTTGACAGGTCCTATGGCTACACCTTC

v_call: TRBV12-3/TRBV12-4
d_call: -
j_call: TRBJ2-5
clone_size: -
cdr3_aa: CASSFFGETQYF
cdr3_nt: TGTGCCAGCAGTTTTTTCGGGGAGACCCAGTACTTC

v_call: TRBV28
d_call: -
j_call: TRBJ1-2
clone_size: many
cdr3_aa: CASQGNNGYTF
cdr3_nt: TGTGCCAGTCAGGGGAATAATGGCTACACCTTC

v_call: TRBV3-1
d_call: TRBD2
j_call: TRBJ2-5
clone_size: -
cdr3_aa: CASSQGTSSSPFRETQYF
cdr3_nt: TGTGCCAGCAGCCAAGGGACTAGTTCGTCCCCCTTCCGAGAGACCCAGTACTTC